These 21 T cell receptor beta chains were all obtained from the same sample, sequenced in a study of shared clonotypes between healthy human individuals. Generated by immunoSEQ multiplex PCR, the TCRdb table keeps only in-frame clones and is missing some. Counted here are about half a million clones, roughly 80% occurring once; the ten biggest clones make up more than 10%. Material: PBMCs. These receptors were obtained from a woman in her thirties or forties in good health. Some clones in this sample may be carry-over from other donors' samples.

The genes are TRBV6-8 and TRBJ1-1, with 8 bases lining up with TRBD1. Germline values: CDR1 MNHGY, CDR2 SAAAGT. The CDR3 has 13 residues. J gave up 4 bases and V 6 bases, and 4 bases lay outside the gene matches. The CDR3 DNA reads as TGTGCCAGCAGCCATACAGGGGGCACTGAAGCTTTCTTT. Its translation: CASSHTGGTEAFF.

The chain is built from TRBV30 and TRBJ1-6, with unresolved D. Trimming left V 6 bases short and J 2 bases short, with 11 bases between. Per the germline V gene, CDR1 is GTSNPN and CDR2 is SVGIG (reference sequence). The CDR3 contains 14 residues. The CDR3 reads CACTEQTYNSPLHF. CDR3 sequence (DNA): TGTGCCTGTACGGAACAGACCTATAATTCACCCCTCCACTTT.

V gene TRBV5-6 combines with J gene TRBJ2-1, with 11 nucleotides matching TRBD2. CDR3 length: 16 amino acids. CDR1 and CDR2 from the germline V gene are SGHDT and YYEEEE. Trimming removed 3 bases from V and 2 bases from J; junction bases left unmatched: 4. This CDR3 is CASSSGTSGPYNEQFF. For the CDR3, the DNA is TGTGCCAGCAGCTCCGGGACTAGCGGACCCTACAATGAGCAGTTCTTC.

The rearrangement joins TRBV13 to TRBJ1-2; tentatively, D is TRBD1 (5 bases). Looked up from germline, CDR1 is PRHDT and CDR2 is FYEKMQ (reference sequence). This CDR3 is 16 amino acids long. The V and J ends lost 5 bases and 6 bases respectively, with 22 bases between them. The DNA for the CDR3 is TGTGCCAGCAGCCTCCTCCTGGGGGGGTCGAGTCATGGCTACACCTTC. Translating gives CASSLLLGGSSHGYTF.

Of note for this clone: This clone may be a read error of a much larger clone one base away. Since the CDR3 does not end with the conserved phenylalanine or tryptophan, this likely comes from a read error. V usage is TRBV5-1 and J usage is TRBJ2-3; perhaps TRBD1 as D (6 bases). V was trimmed by 1 base and J by 6 bases, leaving 12 bases between them. Germline loops: CDR1 SGHRS, CDR2 YFSETQ. CDR3 length: 14 residues. The CDR3 protein is CASSLTGFRDTQYS. DNA for the CDR3: TGCGCCAGCAGCTTGACAGGGTTTCGGGATACGCAGTATTCT.

As to this clone: An end of the junction differs from the germline gene, which may be a read error. The rearrangement joins TRBV7-7 to TRBJ2-1; tentative D call: TRBD2 (5 bases). The CDR3 spans 15 residues. Germline values: CDR1 SSHAT, CDR2 FNYEAQ (reference sequence). Written as DNA, the CDR3 is TGTGCTAGCAGCTTATCCCCGGGAACCTACAATGAGCAGTTCTTC. Protein: CASSLSPGTYNEQFF.

A note on this clone: A far larger clone is a single base away, which makes a read error likely. The J gene is TRBJ2-5, the V gene TRBV6-1; D may match TRBD1 or TRBD2 (5 bases each). Germline-derived CDR1 and CDR2 are MNHNS and SASEGT. This CDR3 contains 13 residues. The CDR3 region has the DNA TGTGCCAGCAGTGACAGGGTCAGGGAGACCCGGTACTTC. Protein product: CASSDRVRETRYF.

This sequence joins TRBV7-6 and TRBJ2-5; maybe TRBD2 (5 bases). This CDR3 region has 13 residues. Germline V gives CDR1 SGHVS, CDR2 FNYEAQ. Between the trimmed V and J ends, which lost 6 bases and 4 bases, there was a span of 12 bases. CDR3 in DNA: TGTGCCAGCAGTTCGCGGGTCCCAGAGACCCAGTACTTC. This codes for CASSSRVPETQYF.

J is TRBJ2-7 and V is TRBV7-9; weak D call: TRBD2 (5 bases). The CDR3 extends over 13 amino acids. The germline V gene encodes CDR1 SEHNR and CDR2 FQNEAQ (reference sequence). The V end was cut by 4 bases, the J end by 6 bases, with 13 bases between. The CDR3, as DNA: TGTGCCAGCAGCTGGCCCCCGAGGGTCGAGCAGTACTTC. Amino acids: CASSWPPRVEQYF.

V and J are TRBV30 and TRBJ1-1; D not certain. The germline V gene encodes CDR1 GTSNPN and CDR2 SVGIG (reference sequence). Between the trimmed V and J ends, which lost 7 bases and 4 bases, there was a span of 10 bases. This CDR3 comprises 11 residues. DNA of the CDR3: TGTGCCTCCCTCCTGGGCACTGAAGCTTTCTTT. This gives the protein CASLLGTEAFF.

This chain uses TRBV27 with TRBJ2-7; 7 positions match TRBD1. Germline V gene data show CDR1 as MNHEY and CDR2 as SMNVEV (reference sequence). The CDR3 is 14 residues long. V was pared by 8 bases and J by 5 bases, with 12 bases of the junction left unmatched. The CDR3 protein is CASRRDSRFDEQYF. Here the CDR3 DNA reads TGTGCCAGCCGCCGGGACAGCCGCTTTGACGAGCAGTACTTC.

J is TRBJ2-2 and V is TRBV30; unclear D gene. The CDR3 is 13 residues long. Between the trimmed V and J ends, which lost 6 bases and 0 bases, there was a span of 8 bases. CDR1 and CDR2 from the germline V gene are GTSNPN and SVGIG (reference sequence). CDR3 residues: CACVLSNTGELFF. The CDR3 DNA reads as TGTGCCTGTGTACTATCGAACACCGGGGAGCTGTTTTTT.

There are a few counts of this clone. The chain combines TRBV16 with TRBJ2-7, with 11 bases fitting TRBD1. Trimming cost V 7 bases and J 2 bases; bases outside gene matches: 4. The CDR3 is 14 amino acids. Germline CDR1 KGHSY, CDR2 FQNENV. CDR3 sequence reads: CASTRDRGTYEQYF. CDR3 nucleotides: TGTGCCAGCACCCGGGACAGGGGGACCTACGAGCAGTACTTC.

This chain uses TRBV4-1 with TRBJ2-5; D is ambiguous. This CDR3 contains 15 residues. Germline V CDR1 and CDR2: MGHRA, YSYEKL. V was trimmed by 0 bases and J by 1 base, leaving 9 bases between them. The CDR3 DNA follows: TGCGCCAGCAGCCAAGAGCCTTGGCCCCAAGAGACCCAGTACTTC. This translates into CASSQEPWPQETQYF.

With regard to this clone: Other DNA sequences in the sample encode the same CDR3. This chain joins TRBV18 and TRBJ2-7; no firm D call. The CDR3 is made up of 11 amino acids. Germline V gene data show CDR1 as KGHSH and CDR2 as LQKENI. Trimming removed 2 bases from V and 5 bases from J, with 4 bases in between. The CDR3 DNA is TGTGCCAGCTCACCAGGGGACGAGCAGTACTTC. It is translated as CASSPGDEQYF.

Comments on this clone: The junction and the germline gene differ at one end; a read error may be behind it. The chain joins TRBV5-1 to TRBJ2-6; 9 nucleotides line up with TRBD1. CDR1 is SGHRS, CDR2 YFSETQ, per germline. CDR3 length: 16 amino acids. The DNA for the CDR3 is TGCACCAGCAAGGAACAGGGGGCATCTGGGGCCAACGTCCTGACTTTC. Its translation: CTSKEQGASGANVLTF.

The V call is TRBV28, the J call TRBJ2-7; possibly TRBD2 for D (6 bases). Germline V lookup: CDR1 MDHEN, CDR2 SYDVKM. Trimming shortened V by 7 bases and J by 2 bases, and 15 bases separated the two germline ends. This CDR3 comprises 14 residues. The CDR3 loop is CASKVTGLPYEQYF. The CDR3 nucleotides are TGTGCCAGCAAGGTAACGGGACTGCCCTACGAGCAGTACTTC.

The chain has TRBV28 and TRBJ2-5, with D possibly matching TRBD1 (5 bases). This CDR3 contains 15 residues. V was clipped by 3 bases and J by 3 bases, with 14 bases between them. Germline CDR1 is MDHEN and CDR2 is SYDVKM. Here the CDR3 reads CASSFVGQLKETQYF. In DNA form, the CDR3 reads TGTGCCAGCAGTTTCGTGGGGCAGTTGAAAGAGACCCAGTACTTC.

Turning to this clone: A single base separates this from a much larger clone, so it may be a read error. Other DNA sequences in the same sample also yield this CDR3. The gene calls are TRBV4-1 and TRBJ2-3; 10 bases are a match to TRBD2. Germline values: CDR1 MGHRA, CDR2 YSYEKL. This CDR3 is built from 16 residues. CDR3 sequence: CASSQITSGTADTQYF. CDR3 bases: TGCGCCAGCAGCCAGATTACTAGCGGGACAGCAGATACGCAGTATTTC.

CDR3 in amino acids: CASSLMMDTQYF. CDR3 sequence (DNA): TGTGCCAGCAGCTTAATGATGGATACGCAGTATTTT. The J gene is TRBJ2-3, the V gene TRBV7-6, with D hard to call. This CDR3 region has 12 residues. Trimming removed 2 bases at V and 6 bases at J, with 6 bases between. CDR1 SGHVS and CDR2 FNYEAQ come from the germline V gene.

In the case of this clone: The same CDR3 can be traced to other DNA sequences in this sample. The chain has TRBV30 and TRBJ2-7; D gene uncertain. The ends were cut back, 3 bases at V and 3 bases at J, with 6 bases in the middle. Germline lookup yields CDR1 GTSNPN and CDR2 SVGIG (reference sequence). The CDR3 runs 11 residues. In DNA, the CDR3 is TGTGCCTGGAGGGGTAGCTACGAGCAGTACTTC. Amino acid sequence: CAWRGSYEQYF. The whole variable domain, filled in from reference TRBV30 and TRBJ2-7, reads SQTIHQWPATLVQPVGSPLSLECTVEGTSNPNLYWYRQAAGRGLQLLFYSVGIGQISSEVPQNLSASRPQDRQFILSSKKLLLSDSGFYLCAWRGSYEQYFGPGTRLTVT.